This T cell receptor beta chain was sequenced in a study of response to subunit inactivated influenza vaccine. This clonotype was observed many times. Its target is not known. Study-wide findings and caveats: The study's authors posited that every seasonal influenza vaccination enlists few new T cells.

MiXCR was run by TCRdb on the RT-PCR reads, yielding one entry per CDR3 protein. In the table there are about 300,000 distinct CDR3 sequences, around a fifth of which are singletons. This sequence was found in a man in his fifties or sixties who received an inactivated influenza vaccine. The sequencing here drew on PBMCs from blood, taken approximately 22 months after vaccination.

The CDR3 region is CASSSGQNQPQHF. CDR3 nucleotides: TGTGCCAGCAGTTCGGGACAGAACCAGCCCCAGCATTTT. The V call is TRBV12-3 or TRBV12-4, the J call TRBJ1-5; TRBD1 matches 7 bases. The CDR3 spans 13 residues. The ends lost 4 bases at V and 7 bases at J; junction bases unmatched: 4.